This TCR beta chain emerged from a study of T cell responses to AZD1222 COVID-19 vaccine. This CDR3 has 17 amino acids. Germline V CDR1 and CDR2: MRHNA, SNTAGT. V lost 3 bases, J lost 0 bases, and 17 bases lay in between. The count of this clone is one. Sequencing was performed with immunoSEQ multiplex PCR; in TCRdb, only in-frame clones are kept and a portion is missing. Found here are about 100,000 clones, 86% of them singletons; the top ten hold 3% to 3.5%. The chain uses TRBV6-4 and TRBJ1-2; D unclear. Here the sequenced sample was peripheral blood, taken on day 0 of AZD1222 vaccination. The sequence was obtained from an adult in good health. The CDR3 nucleotides read TGTGCCAGCAGTGAGTCCGCCGGGAGCAGCTCTAACTATGGCTACACCTTC. This translates into CASSESAGSSSNYGYTF.